This TCR beta chain was obtained from a study of cytomegalovirus exposure and HLA in healthy donors. Findings and caveats of the study: It was approximately 170 TCR beta chains that were listed as cytomegalovirus-associated.

The PCR ran on 60 Vbeta and 13 Jbeta primers. TCRdb's table, derived via immunoSEQ multiplex PCR, lists solely in-frame clones and lacks some. The sample consists of over 85,000 clones, around 57% of them appearing once. Comments on this clone: As yet, its antigen is unknown.

Material for sequencing was PBMCs. The receptor comes from a human donor in good health.

The CDR3 region has the DNA TGCGCCAGCAGCCAGGCGGGAGTAGAGACCCAGTACTTC. Encoded protein: CASSQAGVETQYF. The rearrangement joins TRBV4-1 to TRBJ2-5; the match to TRBD2 covers 7 bases. There are 13 residues in the CDR3. Germline lookup yields CDR1 MGHRA and CDR2 YSYEKL. Unmatched junction bases numbered 2, after V lost 3 bases and J lost 4 bases.